The clone carrying this T cell receptor (beta chain) was seen a few times. The record originates from a study of PD-1 and CTLA-4 blockade in melanoma. This CDR3 is built from 14 residues. CDR1 MNHEY and CDR2 SVGAGI come from the germline V gene. Trimming left V 0 bases short and J 7 bases short, with 12 bases between. The repertoire was sequenced with immunoSEQ multiplex PCR; TCRdb's copy has only in-frame clones and lacks some. The data contain under 20,000 clones, 70% of them seen just once; the ten biggest clones take up 13% to 15%. This chain connects TRBV6-5 to TRBJ2-5; possible D gene TRBD2, 5 bases. The material sequenced was CD8+ T cells from peripheral blood, taken from a patient given anti-PD-1 treatment. The source is a human donor with melanoma. CDR3 bases: TGTGCCAGCAGTTACTCGACCCGGGGTCCGACCCAGTACTTC. Its translation: CASSYSTRGPTQYF.